This T cell receptor (beta chain) was documented in a study of cytomegalovirus exposure and HLA in healthy donors. The PCR contained 60 Vbeta and 13 Jbeta primers. The data were produced by immunoSEQ multiplex PCR, yet TCRdb's version contains in-frame clones alone and is incomplete. Counted here are 150,000 or so clones, 74% occurring once; the ten biggest clones make up approximately 2.1%. Findings and caveats of the study: For most TCR beta V segments, an earlier analysis put the productive rate at about 90% or about 30% of the time.

As for this clone: Its antigen is still unknown.

Germline values: CDR1 PRHDT, CDR2 FYEKMQ (reference sequence). CDR3 length: 14 amino acids. V dropped 4 bases and J dropped 2 bases, with 12 bases sitting between them. The gene calls are TRBV13 and TRBJ2-7; TRBD1 might be the D (7 bases). Sequenced sample: PBMCs. The sequence was collected from a man aged 25-45 years in good health and CMV-seronegative. CDR3 residues: CASSSGDSTYEQYF. The DNA of the CDR3 is TGTGCCAGCAGCTCGGGGGACAGTACCTACGAGCAGTACTTC.